The source of this T cell receptor (beta chain) is a study of blood T cells in healthy people across ages. Each sample used at least 6 million PBMCs. Extractions gave at least 6 micrograms of total RNA per sample. A J-beta primer mix and a sample-barcoded 5' primer were used in a second PCR of about 7 to 12 cycles. Paired-end reads containing CDR3 totaled no fewer than 2.5 million for each sample. TCRdb reprocessed the 5' RACE reads with MiXCR, giving one entry per CDR3 protein. The profile shows roughly 800,000 distinct CDR3 sequences, 55% to 75% of them singletons. V lost 5 bases to trimming and J lost 7 bases, with 14 bases between them. CDR3 size: 13 residues.

This receptor was identified in a young man in good health. The gene calls are TRBV12-3 or TRBV12-4 and TRBJ1-1, with no clear D. Specimen: blood. Here the CDR3 DNA reads TGTGCCAGCAGTACCGGACCCCTCGGTGAAGCTTTCTTT. Encoded protein: CASSTGPLGEAFF.